Sequencing of this T cell receptor (beta chain) was carried out in a study of control samples from healthy donors and cancer patients. Assay: immunoSEQ multiplex PCR; the TCRdb copy retains only in-frame clones and omits some. The repertoire consists of around 230,000 clones, with about 93% occurring once and the leading ten covering approximately 1.5%. This CDR3 is built from 15 residues. In germline, CDR1 is MDHEN, CDR2 SYDVKM. The germline V and J ends were trimmed by 2 bases and 2 bases, with 12 bases remaining between them. The specimen sequenced was blood. This chain links TRBV28 with TRBJ1-2; D may be TRBD1 (6 bases). The sequence came from a man in his fifties in good health. In DNA, the CDR3 is TGTGCCAGCAGTTTAGGGGGGGCATTAAACTATGGCTACACCTTC. It is translated as CASSLGGALNYGYTF.